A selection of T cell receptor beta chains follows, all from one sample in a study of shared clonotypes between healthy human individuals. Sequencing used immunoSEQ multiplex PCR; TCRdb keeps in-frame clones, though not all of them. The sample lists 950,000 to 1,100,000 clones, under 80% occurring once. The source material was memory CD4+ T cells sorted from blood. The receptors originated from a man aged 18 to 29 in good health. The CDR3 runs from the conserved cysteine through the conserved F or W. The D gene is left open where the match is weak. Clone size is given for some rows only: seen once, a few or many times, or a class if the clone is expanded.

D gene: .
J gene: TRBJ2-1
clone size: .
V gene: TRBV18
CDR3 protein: CASSPFGGSSYNEQFF
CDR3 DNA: TGTGCCAGCTCACCCTTTGGAGGTAGCTCCTACAATGAGCAGTTCTTC

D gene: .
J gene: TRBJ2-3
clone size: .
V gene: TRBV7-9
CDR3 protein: CASLAGIPEADTQYF
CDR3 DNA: TGTGCCAGCCTGGCGGGAATCCCAGAGGCAGATACGCAGTATTTT

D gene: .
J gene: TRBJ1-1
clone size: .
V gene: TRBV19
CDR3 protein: CASSAGLRNTEAFF
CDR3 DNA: TGTGCCAGTAGTGCGGGACTCAGGAACACTGAAGCTTTCTTT

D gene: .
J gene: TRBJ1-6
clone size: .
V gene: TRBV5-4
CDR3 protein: CASSWGESSYNSPLHF
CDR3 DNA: TGTGCCAGCAGCTGGGGGGAGAGCTCCTATAATTCACCCCTCCACTTT

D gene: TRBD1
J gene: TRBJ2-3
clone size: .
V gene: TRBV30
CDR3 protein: CASPGQGGTDTQYF
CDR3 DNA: TGTGCCAGCCCGGGACAGGGGGGCACAGATACGCAGTATTTT

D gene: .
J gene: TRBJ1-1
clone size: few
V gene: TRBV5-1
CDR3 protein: CASSFTKDTEAFF
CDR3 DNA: TGCGCCAGCAGCTTTACAAAGGACACTGAAGCTTTCTTT

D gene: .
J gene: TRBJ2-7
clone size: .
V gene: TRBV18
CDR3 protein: CASSPFRQGVGGEQYF
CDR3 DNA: TGTGCCAGCTCACCTTTCCGACAAGGGGTCGGAGGCGAGCAGTACTTC

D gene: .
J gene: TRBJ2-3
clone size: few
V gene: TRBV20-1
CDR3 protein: CSARSDTQYF
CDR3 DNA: TGCAGTGCTAGAAGTGATACGCAGTATTTT

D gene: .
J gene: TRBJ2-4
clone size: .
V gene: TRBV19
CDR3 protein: CASSLKKGAKNIQYF
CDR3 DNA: TGTGCCAGTAGTCTAAAAAAGGGAGCGAAAAACATTCAGTACTTC

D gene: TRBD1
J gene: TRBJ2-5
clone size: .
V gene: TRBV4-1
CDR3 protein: CASSQGTGGALTQYF
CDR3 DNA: TGCGCCAGCAGCCAAGGGACAGGGGGCGCATTGACCCAGTACTTC

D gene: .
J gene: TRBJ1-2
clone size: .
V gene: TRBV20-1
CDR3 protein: CSATGNYGYTF
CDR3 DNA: TGCAGTGCTACGGGTAACTATGGCTACACCTTC

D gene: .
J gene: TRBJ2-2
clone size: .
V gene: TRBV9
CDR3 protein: CASSGDGPNTGELFF
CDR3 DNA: TGTGCCAGCAGCGGTGACGGGCCGAACACCGGGGAGCTGTTTTTT

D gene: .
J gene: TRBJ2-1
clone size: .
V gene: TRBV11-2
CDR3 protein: CASSLPITEGVRNEQFF
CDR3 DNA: TGTGCCAGCAGCTTACCAATTACAGAAGGAGTACGCAATGAGCAGTTCTTC

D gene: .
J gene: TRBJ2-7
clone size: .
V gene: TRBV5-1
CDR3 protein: CASSRIWDSSYEQYF
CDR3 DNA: TGCGCCAGCAGTAGAATATGGGACTCCTCCTACGAGCAGTACTTC